The 30 T cell receptor beta chains presented below share a single source sample, sequenced in a study of breast tumors, draining lymph nodes, adjacent tissues. Samples came from axillary lymph nodes draining the breast cancer. TCRdb analysed the multiplex PCR reads with MiXCR anew, one entry per CDR3 protein. The sample comprises 150,000 to 200,000 distinct CDR3 sequences, 25% to 40% of which are singletons, and about 3.7% rests with the top ten. Material: axillary lymph node tissue. These receptors were taken from a female donor with breast cancer. Some clones in this sample may be carry-over from other donors' samples.

This clonotype was counted many times. This rearrangement joins TRBV19 to TRBJ2-5; D ambiguous. Germline V gene data show CDR1 as LNHDA and CDR2 as SQIVND (reference sequence). The CDR3 runs 14 residues. Deletions cut 9 bases from V and 3 bases from J, with 17 bases between. DNA for the CDR3: TGTGCCAGCACTGGCCCGGGTCGCAAAGAGACCCAGTACTTC. Encoded protein: CASTGPGRKETQYF.

This clonotype showed up many times. This chain joins TRBV6-5 and TRBJ2-5; D uncertain. Deletions cut 2 bases from V and 5 bases from J, with 9 bases between. The V gene's germline CDR1 is MNHEY and CDR2 SVGAGI. CDR3 size: 13 residues. The CDR3 region is CASSYGVRETQYF. The DNA for the CDR3 is TGTGCCAGCAGTTACGGAGTGAGGGAGACCCAGTACTTC.

With regard to this clonotype: A read error may explain this, as a much larger clone is one base away. The V gene is TRBV6-2 or TRBV6-3, the J gene TRBJ2-1; unclear D gene. The CDR3 length is 13 residues. Per germline, CDR1 MNHEY and CDR2 SVGEGT. DNA of the CDR3: TGTGCCAGCACCCTTAAGTCCTACAGTGAGCAGTTCTTC. Residues: CASTLKSYSEQFF.

Concerning this clonotype: A clone one base away is much larger, so this may be a read error. Here the CDR3 reads CASSDRVSEKLSF. CDR3 nucleotide sequence: TGTGCCAGCAGTGACAGGGTTAGTGAAAAACTGTCTTTT. The V and J genes are TRBV27 and TRBJ1-4, with TRBD1 identical over 7 bases. This CDR3 is 13 amino acids long. Germline V gives CDR1 MNHEY, CDR2 SMNVEV (reference sequence).

About this clonotype: One end of the junction does not line up with germline, which may come from a read error. The rearrangement uses TRBV2 and TRBJ2-3; 11 positions match TRBD2. The CDR3 length is 16 residues. Per germline, CDR1 SNHLY and CDR2 FYNNEI. DNA for the CDR3: TGTGCCAGCTCACAATCCCTAGCGGGGGGCGCAGATACGCAGTATTTC. It is translated as CASSQSLAGGADTQYF.

This clonotype appeared many times. V and J are TRBV5-1 and TRBJ1-2; TRBD1 aligns across 7 bases. The V segment lost 4 bases and the J segment 6 bases; nucleotides outside the gene matches: 12. The CDR3 runs to 15 residues. CDR1 is SGHRS and CDR2 is YFSETQ in the germline V gene. CDR3 in DNA: TGCGCCAGCAGCCCGTGGGCCCAGGGGGAAGATGGCTACACCTTC. This translates into CASSPWAQGEDGYTF.

This clonotype was seen repeatedly, ten times or more. The chain combines TRBV6-5 with TRBJ2-7, with TRBD1 as a possible D gene (6 bases). The V end lost 7 bases, the J end lost 6 bases, and 22 bases lay between the germline ends. CDR3 length: 15 amino acids. In germline, CDR1 is MNHEY, CDR2 SVGAGI. CDR3 in amino acids: CASTRRWDEQGEQYF. The CDR3 nucleotides are TGTGCCAGCACCCGAAGGTGGGACGAACAGGGCGAGCAGTACTTC.

This clonotype was picked up many times. The V gene is TRBV27, the J gene TRBJ1-5; D is unresolved. The CDR3 contains 14 residues. Trimming cost V 5 bases and J 7 bases, with 15 bases left between them. The germline CDR1 and CDR2 sequences are MNHEY and SMNVEV (reference sequence). CDR3 nucleotides: TGTGCCAGCAGTCCCCGCATGAAAGGGCAGCCCCAGCATTTT. Its translation is CASSPRMKGQPQHF.

This clonotype came up many times. The gene calls are TRBV19 and TRBJ2-3; perhaps D is TRBD1 or TRBD2 (5 bases each). Trimming removed 7 bases at V and 6 bases at J, with 20 bases between. CDR3 length: 15 amino acids. Germline V gives CDR1 LNHDA, CDR2 SQIVND (reference sequence). The CDR3 DNA follows: TGTGCCAGTAAGGGGACCCACTCTCGTAGCGATACGCAGTATTTT. Translated, it gives CASKGTHSRSDTQYF.

In this sample, this clonotype turned up many times. CDR3 coding DNA: TGTGCCAGCAGCTTAGGGCAGCTCGCCAACGTCCTGACTTTC. Protein: CASSLGQLANVLTF. This rearrangement joins TRBV7-9 to TRBJ2-6; unclear D gene. Trimming took off 1 base at V and 7 bases at J, with 8 bases between the two ends. CDR3 length equals 14 residues. CDR1 and CDR2 (germline): SEHNR, FQNEAQ (reference sequence). Full variable domain (rest looked up from reference TRBV7-9 and TRBJ2-6): DTGVSQNPRHKITKRGQNVTFRCDPISEHNRLYWYRQTLGQGPEFLTYFQNEAQLEKSRLLSDRFSAERPKGSFSTLEIQRTEQGDSAMYLCASSLGQLANVLTFGAGSRLTVL.

This rearrangement joins TRBV28 to TRBJ2-4; 12 bases align to TRBD1. The V and J ends lost 5 bases and 7 bases, in that order; junction bases with no gene match: 3. Germline CDR1 reads MDHEN; CDR2 reads SYDVKM. CDR3 length equals 14 residues. CDR3 in amino acids: CASSPGTGGNIQYF. Written as DNA, the CDR3 is TGTGCCAGCAGTCCTGGGACAGGGGGCAACATTCAGTACTTC.

This clonotype was detected ten times or more. V and J are TRBV29-1 and TRBJ2-7; the D gene is possibly TRBD2 (6 bases). The CDR3 runs 13 residues. V was trimmed by 5 bases and J by 2 bases, leaving 13 bases between them. Germline V gene data show CDR1 as SQVTM and CDR2 as ANQGSEA. Here the CDR3 reads CSVIRRGAYEQYF. The DNA for the CDR3 is TGCAGCGTTATACGACGCGGGGCCTACGAGCAGTACTTC.

This clonotype was counted many times. This chain connects TRBV6-2 or TRBV6-3 to TRBJ2-7; D uncertain. Germline-derived CDR1 and CDR2 are MNHEY and SVGEGT. The CDR3 covers 14 residues. V lost 8 bases, J lost 2 bases, and 16 bases lay in between. In nucleotides, the CDR3 is TGTGCCAGCGGGAAACAGCTACCTACCTACGAGCAGTACTTC. Translated, it gives CASGKQLPTYEQYF.

The chain combines TRBV6-4 with TRBJ1-1; D is unresolved. Germline CDR1 is MRHNA and CDR2 is SNTAGT. CDR3 size: 13 residues. V dropped 5 bases and J dropped 0 bases, with 7 bases sitting between them. CDR3 sequence (DNA): TGTGCCAGCAGTCTCACAGTGAACACTGAAGCTTTCTTT. It translates to CASSLTVNTEAFF.

V is TRBV6-1 and J is TRBJ1-5; D not resolved. From germline, CDR1 is MNHNS and CDR2 SASEGT. This CDR3 is 13 amino acids long. Trimming took off 5 bases at V and 13 bases at J, with 18 bases between the two ends. CDR3 nucleotides: TGTGCCAGCAGTAAGGACCGAACAATAGGGCAGCATTTT. Encoded protein: CASSKDRTIGQHF.

There are many counts of this clonotype. The chain combines TRBV5-1 with TRBJ2-2; weak D call: TRBD2 (5 bases). CDR1 and CDR2 (germline): SGHRS, YFSETQ. This CDR3 spans 15 amino acids. V lost 1 base and J 5 bases, leaving 12 bases between the germline ends. The CDR3 spells CASSLTGEGTGELFF. Written as DNA, the CDR3 is TGCGCCAGCAGCTTGACCGGTGAGGGTACCGGGGAGCTGTTTTTT.

Ten or more counts support this clonotype. This chain links TRBV3-1 with TRBJ2-3, with a possible D match to TRBD1 (7 bases). Germline CDR1 LGHDT, CDR2 YNNKEL (reference sequence). The germline V and J ends were trimmed by 4 bases and 6 bases, with 20 bases remaining between them. The CDR3 sequence is 16 residues long. In DNA, the CDR3 is TGTGCCAGCAGCCCTGTGGGGCAGGGGGGATCCGATACGCAGTATTTT. Residues: CASSPVGQGGSDTQYF.

This clonotype was detected many times. V usage is TRBV6-5 and J usage is TRBJ2-7, with no clear D. Between the trimmed V and J ends, which lost 5 bases and 6 bases, there was a span of 20 bases. The CDR3 runs to 15 residues. Germline-derived CDR1 and CDR2 are MNHEY and SVGAGI. The CDR3 is CASSHVRKPIGEQYF. In DNA form, the CDR3 reads TGTGCCAGCAGTCACGTTCGCAAGCCCATTGGCGAGCAGTACTTC.

This clonotype was recorded at least ten times. The chain is built from TRBV9 and TRBJ2-1, with 11 bases matching TRBD1. The length of the CDR3 is 15 residues. CDR1 and CDR2 from the germline V gene are SGDLS and YYNGEE. J lost 4 bases, V lost 2 bases, and 2 bases had no gene match. CDR3 DNA: TGTGCCAGCAGCGTCGGACAGGGGGCGTACAATGAGCAGTTCTTC. This gives the protein CASSVGQGAYNEQFF.

In its sample, this clonotype was seen many times. The chain combines TRBV10-2 with TRBJ2-3, with D possibly TRBD2 on 6 matching bases. CDR3 length: 15 residues. Per the germline V gene, CDR1 is WSHSY and CDR2 is SAAADI. Trimming cost V 3 bases and J 6 bases, with 16 bases left between them. CDR3 bases: TGCGCCAGCAGTGATTACCCGCGCGGGGAGGATACGCAGTATTTT. Amino acids: CASSDYPRGEDTQYF.

This clonotype was seen at least ten times. The chain is built from TRBV5-5 and TRBJ2-5, with D tentatively TRBD2 (6 bases). This CDR3 comprises 15 residues. From germline, CDR1 is SGHKS and CDR2 YYEKEE (reference sequence). V was trimmed by 4 bases and J by 2 bases, leaving 15 bases between them. The CDR3 bases are TGTGCCAGCAGCCCGGCGGGGACCAGTCAAGAGACCCAGTACTTC. This gives the protein CASSPAGTSQETQYF.

This sequence joins TRBV29-1 and TRBJ2-1; TRBD2 matches at 11 bases. This CDR3 contains 19 residues. Germline CDR1 is SQVTM and CDR2 is ANQGSEA. The J segment lost 1 base and the V segment lost 5 bases, leaving 16 bases of the junction unmatched. CDR3 nucleotides: TGCAGCGTTCCGCTACTAGCGGGAGCGTGTCGAGGGTCCTACAATGAGCAGTTCTTC. Amino acids: CSVPLLAGACRGSYNEQFF.

The rearrangement joins TRBV19 to TRBJ2-4; D possibly corresponds to TRBD1 (6 bases). The ends were cut back, 6 bases at V and 6 bases at J, with 30 bases in the middle. Germline V gene lookup returns CDR1 LNHDA and CDR2 SQIVND (reference sequence). The CDR3 is 19 amino acids. This chain's CDR3 is CASSLRQGTSRNHRNIQYF. DNA of the CDR3: TGTGCCAGTAGCCTTCGGCAGGGGACCTCTCGCAACCACCGAAACATTCAGTACTTC.

This clonotype was seen a handful of times. A read error may be the cause here, since a much bigger clone is one base away. V gene TRBV20-1 combines with J gene TRBJ2-3; D is possibly TRBD2 (5 bases). This CDR3 spans 14 amino acids. The germline CDR1 and CDR2 sequences are DFQATT and SNEGSKA (reference sequence). CDR3 residues: CSARSDLSTATQYF. In DNA, the CDR3 is TGCAGTGCTAGATCGGACTTAAGCACAGCTACGCAGTATTTT.

This chain uses TRBV20-1 with TRBJ2-2; D is unclear. The V gene's germline CDR1 is DFQATT and CDR2 SNEGSKA (reference sequence). Between the trimmed V and J ends, which lost 6 bases and 3 bases, there was a span of 8 bases. CDR3 length: 12 amino acids. The CDR3 here is CSARRDTGELFF. The CDR3 region has the DNA TGCAGTGCCCGAAGGGACACCGGGGAGCTGTTTTTT.

This clonotype has ten or more counts. This chain joins TRBV6-2 or TRBV6-3 and TRBJ1-2; D might be TRBD1 (6 bases). The CDR3 is 14 amino acids. Germline V gene lookup returns CDR1 MNHEY and CDR2 SVGEGT. Trimming left V 6 bases short and J 4 bases short, with 15 bases between. CDR3 sequence reads: CASSLEGGGYGYTF. The DNA for the CDR3 is TGTGCCAGCAGCCTCGAAGGGGGAGGCTATGGCTACACCTTC.

This clonotype occurred many times. This chain uses TRBV28 with TRBJ1-3, with D unclear. Trimming shortened V by 5 bases and J by 8 bases, and 16 bases separated the two germline ends. The CDR3 totals 14 residues. From germline, CDR1 is MDHEN and CDR2 SYDVKM. The chain's CDR3 is CASSPRTGGHTIYF. In DNA, the CDR3 is TGTGCCAGCAGTCCGCGAACCGGAGGGCACACCATATATTTT.

As regards this clonotype: Possible read error: a much larger clone is one base away. The chain is built from TRBV19 and TRBJ1-5; D is possibly TRBD1 (5 bases). Per the germline V gene, CDR1 is LNHDA and CDR2 is SQIVND (reference sequence). Trimming removed 3 bases at V and 6 bases at J, with 12 bases between. The length of the CDR3 is 14 residues. CDR3 sequence reads: CASSMPGLSQPQHF. The CDR3 nucleotides read TGTGCCAGTAGTATGCCGGGGCTCAGTCAGCCCCAGCATTTT.

The chain uses TRBV6-5 and TRBJ2-2, with D possibly being TRBD2 (6 bases). With 7 bases removed from V and 2 bases from J, the gap between germline ends came to 11 bases. The CDR3 extends over 14 amino acids. Germline lookup yields CDR1 MNHEY and CDR2 SVGAGI. CDR3 loop: CASTGGPNTGELFF. CDR3 in DNA: TGTGCCAGCACCGGGGGACCTAACACCGGGGAGCTGTTTTTT.

This clonotype was seen at least ten times. This sequence joins TRBV6-2 or TRBV6-3 and TRBJ1-2; D might be TRBD1 (6 bases). The CDR3 consists of 12 residues. V was trimmed by 10 bases and J by 3 bases, leaving 12 bases between them. CDR1 MNHEY and CDR2 SVGEGT come from the germline V gene. The CDR3 reads CATRGADYGYTF. The CDR3 DNA sequence: TGTGCCACCCGGGGGGCAGACTATGGCTACACCTTC.